These 21 T cell receptor beta chains were all obtained from the same sample, sequenced in a study of T-cell memory formation after mild COVID-19. TCRdb passed the 5' RACE reads through MiXCR, listing each CDR3 protein once. The sample holds tens of thousands of distinct CDR3 sequences, 12% seen once. The sequencing input was PBMCs or a T cell subset sorted from them (not recorded which). The source of these receptors is a man between 18 and 35 years old who had mild COVID-19 (a few samples of this study predate the infection). Cell type and time point are not known.

This clonotype was detected only once. This could be a read error, since a much larger clone is one nucleotide away. The DNA of the CDR3 is TGTGACAGCTCACCACAGCGGGGGGATGACAATGAGCAGTTCTTC. Protein sequence: CDSSPQRGDDNEQFF. V and J are TRBV18 and TRBJ2-1; TRBD2 aligns across 9 bases. The germline CDR1 and CDR2 sequences are KGHSH and LQKENI. CDR3 length: 15 residues.

The gene calls are TRBV6-2 or TRBV6-3 and TRBJ2-1, with TRBD2 matching 7 bases. The V gene's germline CDR1 is MNHEY and CDR2 SVGEGT. J lost 12 bases, V lost 4 bases, and 6 bases had no gene match. CDR3 size: 12 residues. The CDR3 sequence: CASSSTSLSQFF. CDR3 nucleotide sequence: TGTGCCAGCAGTTCGACTAGCCTATCGCAGTTCTTC.

V and J are TRBV5-6 and TRBJ2-3; 10 nucleotides line up with TRBD2. Germline V gene lookup returns CDR1 SGHDT and CDR2 YYEEEE. The CDR3 is 15 amino acids. The ends lost 0 bases at V and 6 bases at J; junction bases unmatched: 4. DNA for the CDR3: TGTGCCAGCAGCTTGGTCCTAGCGGGGGTGGATACGCAGTATTTT. This encodes CASSLVLAGVDTQYF.

This rearrangement joins TRBV7-2 to TRBJ1-1; no definite D call. CDR1 and CDR2 from the germline V gene are SGHTA and FQGNSA. V lost 1 base and J lost 0, with 15 bases in between. This CDR3 is 17 amino acids long. The CDR3 DNA reads TGTGCCAGCAGCTTAGAAGGGTCAGGAAGGATGAACACTGAAGCTTTCTTT. Translated: CASSLEGSGRMNTEAFF.

V usage is TRBV4-2 and J usage is TRBJ1-1; a possible D gene is TRBD1 (6 bases). Germline CDR1 LGHNA, CDR2 YNFKEQ. This CDR3 region has 17 residues. V lost 0 bases and J lost 0, with 14 bases in between. CDR3 residues: CASSQDMGGGMNTEAFF. In DNA, the CDR3 is TGTGCCAGCAGCCAAGATATGGGGGGCGGAATGAACACTGAAGCTTTCTTT.

This clonotype occurred a few times. The chain employs TRBV24-1 and TRBJ1-1; D is ambiguous. V was pared by 3 bases and J by 6 bases, with 7 bases between. Germline CDR1 is KGHDR and CDR2 is SFDVKD. The CDR3 length is 12 residues. The CDR3 sequence is CATSDGVAEAFF. For the CDR3, the DNA is TGTGCCACCAGTGATGGGGTGGCTGAAGCTTTCTTT.

This clonotype was found a few times. The V gene is TRBV7-2, the J gene TRBJ2-3, with D perhaps TRBD2 (7 bases). CDR1 is SGHTA, CDR2 FQGNSA, per germline. V lost 2 bases and J 5 bases, leaving 11 bases between the germline ends. This CDR3 has 14 amino acids. The CDR3: CASSLRGAVDTQYF. CDR3 DNA: TGTGCCAGCAGCTTACGGGGGGCGGTAGATACGCAGTATTTT.

This clonotype was counted between two and nine times. V and J are TRBV18 and TRBJ2-7; 8 nucleotides match TRBD1. J lost 5 bases, V lost 3 bases, and 9 bases had no gene match. Germline loops: CDR1 KGHSH, CDR2 LQKENI. The CDR3 contains 15 residues. The CDR3 DNA reads TGTGCCAGCTCACCCGCCGGACAGGGAGGTAACGAGCAGTACTTC. Protein sequence: CASSPAGQGGNEQYF. The whole variable domain, remainder taken from reference TRBV18 and TRBJ2-7, is NAGVMQNPRHLVRRRGQEARLRCSPMKGHSHVYWYRQLPEEGLKFMVYLQKENIIDESGMPKERFSAEFPKEGPSILRIQQVVRGDSAAYFCASSPAGQGGNEQYFGPGTRLTVT.

The rearrangement joins TRBV12-3 or TRBV12-4 to TRBJ1-5; D remains unclear. The length of the CDR3 is 13 residues. With 3 bases removed from V and 4 bases from J, the gap between germline ends came to 7 bases. CDR3 in DNA: TGTGCCAGCAGTTTTAGCGGTAATCAGCCCCAGCATTTT. As protein: CASSFSGNQPQHF.

Many counts were recorded for this clonotype. This chain links TRBV4-3 with TRBJ2-3; 7 bases agree with TRBD2. CDR1 and CDR2 (germline): LGHNA, YSLEER. This CDR3 is 16 amino acids long. The V gene end was trimmed by 0 bases and the J gene end by 1 base; junction bases not matched to a gene: 4. CDR3 region: CASSQESGARTDTQYF. The CDR3 region has the DNA TGCGCCAGCAGCCAAGAAAGCGGGGCCCGCACAGATACGCAGTATTTT.

The chain has TRBV7-6 and TRBJ2-1; D unresolved. This CDR3 region has 17 residues. V lost 11 bases, J lost 7 bases, and 30 bases lay in between. CDR1 and CDR2 (germline): SGHVS, FNYEAQ. The CDR3 sequence is CAHSRPFRAQLGNEQFF. The CDR3 DNA reads TGTGCCCACAGTAGACCCTTCCGGGCTCAGCTGGGGAATGAGCAGTTCTTC. Full variable domain (rest looked up from reference TRBV7-6 and TRBJ2-1): GAGVSQSPRYKVTKRGQDVALRCDPISGHVSLYWYRQALGQGPEFLTYFNYEAQQDKSGLPNDRFSAERPEGSISTLTIQRTEQRDSAMYRCAHSRPFRAQLGNEQFFGPGTRLTVL.

This clonotype was recorded at least ten times. The rearrangement joins TRBV13 to TRBJ2-1, with D perhaps TRBD2 (5 bases). The CDR3 is 14 residues long. The germline gives CDR1 PRHDT, CDR2 FYEKMQ (reference sequence). The germline V and J ends were trimmed by 2 bases and 8 bases, with 13 bases remaining between them. The DNA of the CDR3 is TGTGCCAGCAGCTTAAGGCTAGCTCGTGATGAGCAGTTCTTC. This sequence encodes CASSLRLARDEQFF.

The chain carries TRBV7-2 and TRBJ2-3; D not resolved. In germline, CDR1 is SGHTA, CDR2 FQGNSA. The V end was cut by 3 bases, the J end by 6 bases, with 7 bases between. The CDR3 length is 12 residues. The CDR3 reads CASSFRFDTQYF. The DNA for the CDR3 is TGTGCCAGCAGCTTCAGGTTCGATACGCAGTATTTT.

This clonotype was counted between two and nine times. The gene calls are TRBV7-9 and TRBJ2-7; no reliable D call. The V end was cut by 2 bases, the J end by 3 bases, with 5 bases between. There are 12 residues in the CDR3. CDR1 SEHNR and CDR2 FQNEAQ come from the germline V gene (reference sequence). The chain's CDR3 is CASSLWNYEQYF. The CDR3 nucleotides are TGTGCCAGCAGCTTATGGAACTACGAGCAGTACTTC.

The V and J genes are TRBV24-1 and TRBJ2-2; TRBD1 agrees at 7 bases. This CDR3 region has 16 residues. The V segment lost 4 bases and the J segment 3 bases; nucleotides outside the gene matches: 7. Germline V CDR1 and CDR2: KGHDR, SFDVKD. As DNA, the CDR3 is TGTGCCACCAGTGACCCGAAGAGGGGGCACACCGGGGAGCTGTTTTTT. Translating gives CATSDPKRGHTGELFF.

The V call is TRBV6-5, the J call TRBJ1-3; no firm D call. The CDR3 is 15 amino acids. V was pared by 6 bases and J by 0 bases, with 12 bases between. The germline gives CDR1 MNHEY, CDR2 SVGAGI. Written as DNA, the CDR3 is TGTGCCAGCAGCCATCCCTCCCCCTCTGGAAACACCATATATTTT. Amino acid sequence: CASSHPSPSGNTIYF.

The chain joins TRBV20-1 to TRBJ2-7; no clear D gene. Germline V CDR1 and CDR2: DFQATT, SNEGSKA (reference sequence). Trimming took off 6 bases at V and 0 bases at J, with 6 bases between the two ends. This CDR3 contains 11 residues. CDR3 coding DNA: TGCAGTGCCCCTCACTCCTACGAGCAGTACTTC. Protein product: CSAPHSYEQYF.

This clonotype has more than one count but fewer than ten. The CDR3: CASTQQHNQPQHF. The CDR3 DNA follows: TGTGCCAGCACCCAACAGCACAATCAGCCCCAGCATTTT. The J gene is TRBJ1-5, the V gene TRBV6-1; no firm D call. Germline V gene sequence: CDR1 MNHNS, CDR2 SASEGT. V was trimmed by 7 bases and J by 3 bases, leaving 10 bases between them. CDR3 size: 13 residues.

This clonotype was counted only a few times. The rearrangement joins TRBV6-5 to TRBJ1-6; weak D call: TRBD1 (5 bases). The CDR3 is 18 residues long. Germline loops: CDR1 MNHEY, CDR2 SVGAGI. Trimming left V 5 bases short and J 0 bases short, with 17 bases between. The CDR3 DNA sequence: TGTGCCAGCAGTAACTATCCTGGGGGGAGCTCCTATAATTCACCCCTCCACTTT. It translates to CASSNYPGGSSYNSPLHF.

The table lists this clonotype with many counts. The CDR3 coding sequence is TGCGCCAGCAGTAAGAGCCTCATAGGACTAGCCAAAAACATTCAGTACTTC. Translation gives CASSKSLIGLAKNIQYF. The rearrangement joins TRBV10-2 to TRBJ2-4; perhaps TRBD2 as D (5 bases). The length of the CDR3 is 17 residues. Trimming removed 5 bases at V and 0 bases at J, with 17 bases between. Germline lookup yields CDR1 WSHSY and CDR2 SAAADI.

This clonotype occurred many times. This chain connects TRBV7-9 to TRBJ1-2; D is ambiguous. Per germline, CDR1 SEHNR and CDR2 FQNEAQ (reference sequence). This CDR3 spans 12 amino acids. Trimming took off 5 bases at V and 2 bases at J, with 6 bases between the two ends. The CDR3 DNA is TGTGCCAGCAGCCCGGAGAACTATGGCTACACCTTC. Translated, it gives CASSPENYGYTF.